This T cell receptor (beta chain) was profiled in a study of OX40 agonist ivuxolimab in advanced cancers. For the study at large: Administration of intravenous ivuxolimab to patients occurred every 2 weeks at 0.01 to 10 mg/kg.

This clone was detected only once. Its target is not known. Autoimmune disease history or systemic immunosuppression excluded patients. Study-wide points: On average, CD8+ T cells had more expanded clones than CD4+. At 0.1 to 3.0 mg/kg, CD4+ and CD8+ blood T cells expanded clonally by week 6.

Clones were read by immunoSEQ multiplex PCR, and TCRdb kept only the in-frame ones, dropping some. Of roughly 64,000 clones in the sample, roughly nine tenths are singletons; the top ten hold 5.2%. CDR1 and CDR2 from the germline V gene are SGHAT and FQNNGV. The CDR3 runs to 12 residues. Trimming removed 4 bases at V and 5 bases at J, with 8 bases between. The clonotype originates from an adult with an advanced solid tumor such as melanoma, head and neck, liver or kidney cancer. Here the sequenced sample was CD4+ or CD8+ T cells sorted from blood, taken in a trial of the OX40 agonist ivuxolimab. This chain uses TRBV11-2 with TRBJ1-1; TRBD1 is a possible D gene (6 bases). Written as DNA, the CDR3 is TGTGCCAGCAGCTCCACAGGGACTGAAGCTTTCTTT. Its protein is CASSSTGTEAFF.